The entry that follows covers one T cell receptor (beta chain) sequence. This entry comes from a study of regulatory T cells in long-lasting Graves disease. The time point here: newly diagnosed GD, antithyroid drugs for less than 3 months. The TCR library was prepared using RNA isolated from PBMCs. The TCR beta library used iRepertoire HTBI primers with Arm-PCR amplification of CDR3. TCRdb re-derived calls from the multiplex PCR reads in MiXCR, one entry per CDR3 protein. The profile shows over 350,000 distinct CDR3 sequences, less than 15% of them singletons. The sample was also reused in another study, on T cells in Graves' hyperthyroidism and ophthalmopathy.

This sample comprised peripheral blood mononuclear cells (PBMCs), obtained at new diagnosis, from a patient treated with antithyroid drugs. This TCR derives from a woman aged 45-65 years with Graves disease.

CDR3 region: CASSYTTGVRYNEQFF. In DNA form, the CDR3 reads TGTGCCAGCAGTTATACGACAGGGGTTCGCTACAATGAGCAGTTCTTC. V gene TRBV25-1 combines with J gene TRBJ2-1; 8 nucleotides line up with TRBD1. V was clipped by 5 bases and J by 3 bases; unmatched bases: 9. The CDR3 covers 16 residues. Germline V gene data show CDR1 as MGHDK and CDR2 as SYGVNS.